The 17 T cell receptor beta chains below all came from one sample that was sequenced in a study of early stage breast cancer tumors. Sequencing was performed with immunoSEQ multiplex PCR; in TCRdb, only in-frame clones are kept and a portion is missing. The data show 25,000 to 35,000 clones, more than 80% seen once. Sample: blood. These receptors all stem from a person between 60 and 69 years old with breast cancer.

The V call is TRBV5-1, the J call TRBJ2-1; 7 bases match TRBD1. Looked up from germline, CDR1 is SGHRS and CDR2 is YFSETQ. V trimming: 2 bases; J trimming: 7 bases; junction bases outside the gene matches: 9. The CDR3 spans 15 residues. In nucleotides, the CDR3 is TGCGCCAGCAGCTTAAGGGGGCTGGGAGAGAATGAGCAGTTCTTC. This encodes CASSLRGLGENEQFF. Together with reference TRBV5-1 and TRBJ2-1, the CDR3 gives the full variable domain: KAGVTQTPRYLIKTRGQQVTLSCSPISGHRSVSWYQQTPGQGLQFLFEYFSETQRNKGNFPGRFSGRQFSNSRSEMNVSTLELGDSALYLCASSLRGLGENEQFFGPGTRLTVL.

This clone was picked up one time. V gene TRBV7-9 combines with J gene TRBJ2-3, with D maybe TRBD1 (6 bases). CDR3 length: 15 amino acids. The ends were cut back, 5 bases at V and 2 bases at J, with 14 bases in the middle. The germline gives CDR1 SEHNR, CDR2 FQNEAQ (reference sequence). CDR3 DNA sequence: TGTGCCAGCAGCCAACAGGGCACCCTCACAGATACGCAGTATTTT. It codes for CASSQQGTLTDTQYF.

This chain connects TRBV7-2 to TRBJ1-5; D perhaps matches TRBD1 (6 bases). Per the germline V gene, CDR1 is SGHTA and CDR2 is FQGNSA. The ends were cut back, 6 bases at V and 4 bases at J, with 13 bases in the middle. This CDR3 has 14 amino acids. The CDR3 loop reads CASSRQVVNQPQHF. In DNA, the CDR3 is TGTGCCAGCAGTCGACAGGTGGTTAATCAGCCCCAGCATTTT.

This chain links TRBV11-2 with TRBJ2-3, with D tentatively TRBD2 (6 bases). V lost 5 bases to trimming and J lost 1 base, with 16 bases between them. The germline V gene has CDR1 SGHAT and CDR2 FQNNGV. This CDR3 spans 16 amino acids. CDR3 sequence: CASSLGWDSGTDTQYF. CDR3 nucleotide sequence: TGTGCCAGCAGCCTAGGGTGGGACTCCGGCACAGATACGCAGTATTTT.

The V and J genes are TRBV5-1 and TRBJ2-2, with TRBD1 identical over 8 bases. V lost 4 bases and J lost 1; bases outside the gene matches: 3. CDR1 SGHRS and CDR2 YFSETQ come from the germline V gene. The length of the CDR3 is 15 residues. In nucleotides, the CDR3 is TGCGCCAGCAGCGAGGGGACAGGGAACACCGGGGAGCTGTTTTTT. Translated: CASSEGTGNTGELFF.

This sequence joins TRBV4-1 and TRBJ2-1; D is perhaps TRBD2 (8 bases). V shed 1 base and J shed 1 base, with 23 bases lying between them. The CDR3 contains 20 residues. Germline CDR1 MGHRA, CDR2 YSYEKL. DNA for the CDR3: TGCGCCAGCAGCCAAGTCCCGGGACAGCACGGGGGGGGGTCCTACAATGAGCAGTTCTTC. It specifies CASSQVPGQHGGGSYNEQFF.

The rearrangement joins TRBV29-1 to TRBJ2-7; possibly TRBD1 for D (5 bases). The CDR3 consists of 12 residues. V lost 4 bases, J lost 3 bases, and 10 bases lay in between. CDR1 is SQVTM and CDR2 is ANQGSEA in the germline V gene. CDR3 bases: TGCAGCGTTGCCGGACAAGGCTACGAGCAGTACTTC. This sequence encodes CSVAGQGYEQYF.

This clone has just a few counts. The rearrangement joins TRBV19 to TRBJ1-2; D not certain. With 7 bases removed from V and 4 bases from J, the gap between germline ends came to 13 bases. The CDR3 has 13 amino acids. In germline, CDR1 is LNHDA, CDR2 SQIVND (reference sequence). The CDR3 loop reads CASKARWAYGYTF. In DNA, the CDR3 is TGTGCCAGTAAGGCGCGATGGGCCTATGGCTACACCTTC.

This clone was detected a few times. V is TRBV28 and J is TRBJ2-1, with 8 bases lining up with TRBD2. The CDR3 consists of 15 residues. Germline trimming cut 8 bases from V and 10 bases from J; bases unmatched to any gene: 16. CDR1 and CDR2 from the germline V gene are MDHEN and SYDVKM. CDR3 sequence reads: CASDEAGAGGEEQFF. The CDR3 DNA reads TGTGCCAGCGATGAAGCAGGGGCGGGAGGTGAGGAGCAGTTCTTC.

The chain has TRBV29-1 and TRBJ2-1; D possibly corresponds to TRBD2 (5 bases). The CDR3 has 14 amino acids. V shed 7 bases and J shed 8 bases, with 21 bases lying between them. Germline values: CDR1 SQVTM, CDR2 ANQGSEA. CDR3 nucleotides: TGCAGCGCTTACCTACTAGGAGACCAACATGAGCAGTTCTTC. This sequence encodes CSAYLLGDQHEQFF.

The genes are TRBV5-4 and TRBJ2-1, with 9 bases aligning to TRBD2. V lost 0 bases and J lost 13; bases outside the gene matches: 11. Germline-derived CDR1 and CDR2 are SGHNT and YYREEE (reference sequence). The CDR3 loop spans 15 amino acids. The CDR3 protein is CASSLGVTSGEQQFF. CDR3 in DNA: TGTGCCAGCAGCTTGGGGGTGACTAGCGGCGAACAACAGTTCTTC.

This clone was recorded a few times. The chain has TRBV7-9 and TRBJ1-2; tentative D call: TRBD1 (5 bases). This CDR3 is built from 12 residues. The germline V gene has CDR1 SEHNR and CDR2 FQNEAQ (reference sequence). Trimming stripped 3 bases from V and 8 bases from J, with 10 bases between. CDR3 residues: CASSFGQGGYTF. Here the CDR3 DNA reads TGTGCCAGCAGCTTCGGACAAGGAGGCTACACCTTC.

J is TRBJ1-3 and V is TRBV19; the match to TRBD1 covers 9 bases. After removal of 8 bases from V and 3 bases from J, the junction contained 8 bases not matched to a gene. Germline assignment: CDR1 LNHDA and CDR2 SQIVND (reference sequence). The CDR3 extends over 15 amino acids. The CDR3 DNA follows: TGTGCCAGTTCAAACAGGGGGCAACTTGGAAACACCATATATTTT. Protein sequence: CASSNRGQLGNTIYF.

V and J are TRBV19 and TRBJ2-1, with 8 bases identical to TRBD1. The CDR3 runs to 15 residues. V dropped 3 bases and J dropped 7; count of bases not matched to a gene: 8. CDR1 and CDR2 from the germline V gene are LNHDA and SQIVND (reference sequence). The CDR3 is CASSIPGQGENEQFF. CDR3 nucleotide sequence: TGTGCCAGTAGTATCCCAGGACAGGGTGAAAATGAGCAGTTCTTC. The full variable domain, rest sourced from reference TRBV19 and TRBJ2-1, is DGGITQSPKYLFRKEGQNVTLSCEQNLNHDAMYWYRQDPGQGLRLIYYSQIVNDFQKGDIAEGYSVSREKKESFPLTVTSAQKNPTAFYLCASSIPGQGENEQFFGPGTRLTVL.

This clone was recorded only once. This sequence joins TRBV7-2 and TRBJ1-5, with D tentatively TRBD1 (6 bases). Germline V gene lookup returns CDR1 SGHTA and CDR2 FQGNSA. With 5 bases removed from V and 7 bases from J, the gap between germline ends came to 12 bases. The CDR3 is made up of 13 amino acids. The CDR3 region is CASSPYRVQPQHF. Written as DNA, the CDR3 is TGTGCCAGCAGCCCTTACAGGGTGCAGCCCCAGCATTTT.

The rearrangement links TRBV6-6 to TRBJ2-2; 9 nucleotides match TRBD2. V lost 6 bases and J lost 5; bases outside the gene matches: 1. CDR3 size: 13 residues. Germline V gives CDR1 MNHNY, CDR2 SVGAGI (reference sequence). In DNA, the CDR3 is TGTGCCAGCAGGCTAGCGGGAACCGGGGAGCTGTTTTTT. Translated: CASRLAGTGELFF.

V usage is TRBV5-1 and J usage is TRBJ2-5, with D possibly TRBD2 on 6 matching bases. Trimming pared 1 base from V and 1 base from J, leaving 14 bases between. The germline gives CDR1 SGHRS, CDR2 YFSETQ. The CDR3 extends over 16 amino acids. The DNA for the CDR3 is TGCGCCAGCAGCTTGACTAGCAGGACTCCCCAAGAGACCCAGTACTTC. Its translation is CASSLTSRTPQETQYF.